This TCR beta chain stems from a study of molecular identifiers for immune sequencing clone quantification. As regards this clonotype: Since a much larger clone is just one base distant, this may be a read error.

This CDR3 comprises 15 residues. V gave up 0 bases and J gave up 6 bases, with 15 bases separating them. Germline CDR1 SEHNR, CDR2 FQNEAQ (reference sequence). TCRdb redid the calling of the PCR reads with MiXCR, one entry per CDR3 protein. The sample holds approximately 670,000 distinct CDR3 sequences, just under 20% seen once. Naive CD8 T cells were sorted as CD8+CD4-CCR7+CD45RA+. The sequence came from a human donor in good health. Some libraries in this study had Jurkat cell RNA spiked in. Material: naive CD8+ T cells from blood, with Jurkat cell RNA spiked in. Subset defined: FACS-sorted CD8+CD4-CCR7+CD45RA+ naive T cells. The chain has TRBV7-9 and TRBJ2-7; a possible D gene is TRBD2 (7 bases). CDR3 nucleotide sequence: TGTGCCAGCAGCTTAGCGGGGGGGGCTGTGTGCGAGCAGTACTTC. Translating it yields CASSLAGGAVCEQYF.